This T cell receptor (beta chain) derives from a study of blood T cell repertoires in COVID-19. In the study overall: From T cells, B-cell-depleted T cells, or PBMCs came the material, which was cDNA or gDNA.

Cohort assignment relied on participant-reported clinical history. Produced via immunoSEQ multiplex PCR; TCRdb's table is partial and in-frame only. The sample includes about 200,000 clones, 76% seen only once; the top ten take around 16%. The junction had 20 bases not matched to a gene; V was cut back by 5 bases and J by 11 bases. This CDR3 comprises 16 residues. Germline values: CDR1 PRHDT, CDR2 FYEKMQ (reference sequence). The chain links TRBV13 to TRBJ1-1, with TRBD1 identical over 7 bases. The source of this sequence is a woman aged 45-65 years with acute COVID-19. The sequenced sample consisted of PBMCs or T cells enriched from blood (not recorded which). The CDR3 DNA follows: TGTGCCAGCAGCCCAAACTCCGGGACAGAGGAACCGGTGGCTTTCTTT. Amino acids: CASSPNSGTEEPVAFF.